This TCR beta chain derives from a study of T-cell reconstitution after alpha-beta-depleted transplantation in children. Study-wide results and limits: By one year post-transplant, T-cell counts and diversity largely arose from T cells that were newly produced.

The V end lost 5 bases, the J end lost 2 bases, and 16 bases lay between the germline ends. This CDR3 spans 15 amino acids. Remarks on this clonotype: Its target is not known.

Unique molecular identifiers were used in preparing the TCRbeta library. TCRdb ran MiXCR on the PCR reads and lists one entry per CDR3 protein. The sample yields about 980,000 distinct CDR3 sequences, around 30% seen once. The sequence was obtained from a boy under two years old who had a stem cell transplant for SCID, so the T cells may come from the graft donor. The J gene is TRBJ2-7, the V gene TRBV12-3 or TRBV12-4; tentative D call: TRBD1 (6 bases). The source material was PBMCs, mostly from graft donor cells, sampled 360 days after TCRalphabeta/CD19-depleted stem cell transplant. CDR3 nucleotide sequence: TGTGCCAGCAGTGTCGGACAGCTCCCCACCTACGAGCAGTACTTC. Its translation: CASSVGQLPTYEQYF.